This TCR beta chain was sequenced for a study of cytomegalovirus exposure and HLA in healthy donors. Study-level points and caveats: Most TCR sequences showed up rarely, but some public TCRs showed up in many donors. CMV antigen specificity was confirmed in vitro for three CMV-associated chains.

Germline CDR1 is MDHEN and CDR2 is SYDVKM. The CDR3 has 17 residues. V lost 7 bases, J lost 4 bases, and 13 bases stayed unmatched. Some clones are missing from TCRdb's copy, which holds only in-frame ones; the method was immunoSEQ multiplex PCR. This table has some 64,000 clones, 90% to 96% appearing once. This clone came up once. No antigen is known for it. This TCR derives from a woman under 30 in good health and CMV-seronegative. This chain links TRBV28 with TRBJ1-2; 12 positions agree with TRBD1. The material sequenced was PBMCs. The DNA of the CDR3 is TGTGCCAGCACCCTGGTGGGACAGGGGGCCCCTGTCTATGGCTACACCTTC. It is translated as CASTLVGQGAPVYGYTF.